This TCR beta chain was identified during a study of Graves' ophthalmopathy and Graves' hyperthyroidism. Amplified material comprised TCR beta CDR3 regions derived from RNA transcripts. RT-PCR with HTBI primers came first, then second-round multiplex PCR. TCRdb reprocessed the multiplex PCR reads via MiXCR and lists one record per CDR3 protein. The table has 170,000 or so distinct CDR3 sequences, 37% seen once; the top ten hold less than 6%. The sample was peripheral blood. The TCR was taken from a middle-aged woman with Graves' ophthalmopathy.

CDR3 nucleotide sequence: TGTGCCAGCAGTTCGATGGAGACCCAGTACTTC. As protein: CASSSMETQYF. The V and J genes are TRBV12-3 or TRBV12-4 and TRBJ2-5; no clear D gene. This CDR3 comprises 11 residues. V lost 4 bases, J lost 5 bases, and 5 bases lay in between.